This is a list of T cell receptor beta chains from one sample in a study of cytomegalovirus exposure and HLA in healthy donors. Assay used: immunoSEQ multiplex PCR; TCRdb lists only in-frame clones, some missing. The sample includes roughly 200,000 clones, roughly 85% of them seen just once. The specimen was PBMCs. The source is a woman between 40 and 55 years old in good health and CMV-seronegative. Both conserved end residues are trimmed from each CDR3. Clone size is stated in some rows and not others, as once, few, many or a class when expanded.

CDR3aa,j_gene,v_gene,abundance
ASSLVPGNGYGYT,TRBJ1-2,TRBV5-8,-
ASSIDLTRGGQGARGYT,TRBJ1-2,TRBV19,-
SVDGGQTQY,TRBJ2-5,TRBV29-1,-
TGSGNNEQF,TRBJ2-1,TRBV20-1,-
ASSLDRVKPLH,TRBJ1-6,TRBV11-3,-
ASHSGAGALF,TRBJ2-2,TRBV7-2,-
ASSPGTGVNTEAF,TRBJ1-1,TRBV2,few
ASSPLGGENIQY,TRBJ2-4,TRBV5-1,-
ASSLEGASNQPQH,TRBJ1-5,TRBV5-5,-
ASSLVLGGQGACEQY,TRBJ2-7,TRBV5-1,-
ASSLVYEQY,TRBJ2-7,TRBV5-5,once
ASSLGREETQY,TRBJ2-5,TRBV5-4,-
ASRWADPRNTEAF,TRBJ1-1,TRBV28,-
ASSPGLAEQY,TRBJ2-7,TRBV7-8,-